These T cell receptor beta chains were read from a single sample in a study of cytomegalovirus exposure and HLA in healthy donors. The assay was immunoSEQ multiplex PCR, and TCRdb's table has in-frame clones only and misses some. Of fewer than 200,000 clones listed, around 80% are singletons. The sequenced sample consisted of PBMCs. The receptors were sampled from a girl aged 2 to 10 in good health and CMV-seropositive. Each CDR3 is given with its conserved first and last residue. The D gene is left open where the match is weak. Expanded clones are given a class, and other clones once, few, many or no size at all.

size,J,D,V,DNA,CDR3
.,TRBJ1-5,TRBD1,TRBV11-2,TGTGCCAGCAGCTTAGGACAGGGGTTACGGCAGCCCCAGCATTTT,CASSLGQGLRQPQHF
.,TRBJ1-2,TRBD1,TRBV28,TGTGCCAGCAGCCCAAACAGGGGGCTTGGATGGGGCTACACCTTC,CASSPNRGLGWGYTF
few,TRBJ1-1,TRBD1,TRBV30,TGTGCCTGGAGTCAACACAGGGGGCACACTGAAGCTTTCTTT,CAWSQHRGHTEAFF
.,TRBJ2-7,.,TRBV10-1,TGCGCCAGCAGTGACCCGGGGTACTACGAGCAGTACTTC,CASSDPGYYEQYF
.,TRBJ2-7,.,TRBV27,TGTGCCAGCAGCCTTCTTGGGCAGGGCCCGTACGAGCAGTACTTC,CASSLLGQGPYEQYF
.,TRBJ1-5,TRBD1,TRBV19,TGTGCCAGTAGTAGAACAGGGGGCCCGGGCAATCAGCCCCAGCATTTT,CASSRTGGPGNQPQHF
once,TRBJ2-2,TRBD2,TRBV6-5,TGTGCCAGCAGTTCGACTAGCGGGAGTTTCGGGGAGCTGTTTTTT,CASSSTSGSFGELFF
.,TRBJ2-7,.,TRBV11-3,TGTGCCAGCAGCTTAGGGTCGAGCCCGTTCCCCCACGAGCAGTACTTC,CASSLGSSPFPHEQYF
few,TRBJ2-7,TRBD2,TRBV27,TGTGCCAGCAGTCTGACTAGCGGTCCATACGAGCAGTACTTC,CASSLTSGPYEQYF
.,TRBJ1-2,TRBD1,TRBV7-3,TGTGCCAGCAGCTCGCGGACAGGCCTTTACACCTTC,CASSSRTGLYTF
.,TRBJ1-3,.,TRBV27,TGTGCCAGCAGTTCAGGGTTTGGAAACACCATATATTTT,CASSSGFGNTIYF
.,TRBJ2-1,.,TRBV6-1,TGTGCCAGCAGTGAACCCCGCTCCTACAATGAGCAGTTCTTC,CASSEPRSYNEQFF
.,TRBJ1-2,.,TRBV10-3,TGTGCCATCAGTGACGGGTCCGCTAACTATGGCTACACCTTC,CAISDGSANYGYTF
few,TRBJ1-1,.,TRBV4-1,TGCGCCAGCAGCCAAGGACACTTGAACACTGAAGCTTTCTTT,CASSQGHLNTEAFF
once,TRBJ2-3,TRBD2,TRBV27,TGTGCCGCTATGGGGGGGGAGAGGTTTAAGTATTTT,CAAMGGERFKYF
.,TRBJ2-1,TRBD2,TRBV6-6,TGTGCCAGCAGTTCCGGGACTAGCGGACTAAATGAGCAGTTCTTC,CASSSGTSGLNEQFF
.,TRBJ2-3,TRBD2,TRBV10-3,TGTGCCGTTAACTTAGCGGGAATGGGGGCAGATACGCAGTATTTT,CAVNLAGMGADTQYF
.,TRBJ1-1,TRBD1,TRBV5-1,TGCGCCAGCAGCTTAGACAGGGTTGAGACTGAAGCTTTCTTT,CASSLDRVETEAFF
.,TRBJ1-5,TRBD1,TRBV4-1,TGCGCCAGCAGCCAAGATCCCCAGGGGGGCCAGCCCCAGCATTTT,CASSQDPQGGQPQHF
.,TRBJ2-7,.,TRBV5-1,TGCGCCAGCAGCCCTCTCACCTCAGGAAAAAGTACCGAGCAGTACTTC,CASSPLTSGKSTEQYF
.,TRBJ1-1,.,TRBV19,TGTGCCAGTAGTATAGATCGATGGGCCGCGAACACTGAAGCTTTCTTT,CASSIDRWAANTEAFF
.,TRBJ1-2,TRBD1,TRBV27,TGTGCCAGCAGTTTACGGCCAGGGGGCGAGGGCTACACCTTC,CASSLRPGGEGYTF
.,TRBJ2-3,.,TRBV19,TGTGCCAGTAGTCAACGGACACCTAGCACAGATACGCAGTATTTT,CASSQRTPSTDTQYF
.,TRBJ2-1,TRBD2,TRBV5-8,TGTGCCAGCAGCTCGGGACTAGCGGCCTACAATGAGCAGTTCTTC,CASSSGLAAYNEQFF
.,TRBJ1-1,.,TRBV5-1,TGCGCCAGCACTCCCGTGGGGCTGAACACTGAGGCTTTCTTT,CASTPVGLNTEAFF
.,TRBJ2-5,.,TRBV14,TGTGCCAGCAGCGGGCAGACCCAAGAGACCCAGTACTTC,CASSGQTQETQYF
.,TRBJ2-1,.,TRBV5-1,TGCGCCAGCAGCGAGAGGCAGAATGAGCAGTTCTTC,CASSERQNEQFF
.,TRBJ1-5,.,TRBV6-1,TGTGCCAGCAGTGAAGGTCGGGTAAGCCAGCCCCAGCATTTT,CASSEGRVSQPQHF
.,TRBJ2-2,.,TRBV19,TGTGCCAGTAGTAAGGCAGGCGTAGGTTTCGGGGAGCTGTTTTTT,CASSKAGVGFGELFF
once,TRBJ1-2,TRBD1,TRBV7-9,TGTGCCAGCAGCCGCGGACAGGGTGTGGGCGGCTACACCTTC,CASSRGQGVGGYTF
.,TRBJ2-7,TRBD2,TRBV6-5,TGTGCCAGCAGGGCTATTAGCGGGAGGGGCTACGAGCAGTACTTC,CASRAISGRGYEQYF
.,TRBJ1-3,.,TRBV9,TGTGCCAGCAGCGCCCAGGTTTCTGGAAACACCATATATTTT,CASSAQVSGNTIYF
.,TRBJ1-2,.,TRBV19,TGTGCCAGTAGTACGGACAGAAACTATGGCTACACCTTC,CASSTDRNYGYTF
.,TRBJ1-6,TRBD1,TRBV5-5,TGTGCCAGCAGCTGGGGGACAGGGGCTATGGGATCACCCCTCCACTTT,CASSWGTGAMGSPLHF
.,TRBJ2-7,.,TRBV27,TGTGCCAGCAGTCACTCGGCCGGGACAAGAACCTACGAGCAGTACTTC,CASSHSAGTRTYEQYF
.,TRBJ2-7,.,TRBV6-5,TGTGCCAGCAGCGCGACAGGTCGTGGCGGATACTTC,CASSATGRGGYF
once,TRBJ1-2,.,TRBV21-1,TGTGCCAGCCGGCCTGGGACAGGGGACGTCTATGGCTACACCTTC,CASRPGTGDVYGYTF
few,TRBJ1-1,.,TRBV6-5,TGTGCCAGCAGTTACCCAGGGAACACTGAAGCTTTCTTT,CASSYPGNTEAFF
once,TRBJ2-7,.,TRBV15,TGTGCCACCAGCAGAGACGAGGGGGCCTACGAGCAGTACTTC,CATSRDEGAYEQYF
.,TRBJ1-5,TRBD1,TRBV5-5,TGTGCCAGCAGCTTGAGGGACAGGGGGCTGGATCAGCCCCAGCATTTT,CASSLRDRGLDQPQHF
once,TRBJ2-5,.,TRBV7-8,TGTGCCAGCAGCTTTTCTATGGGTCCTAGACAGGCCGAAAAAGAGACCCAGTACTTC,CASSFSMGPRQAEKETQYF
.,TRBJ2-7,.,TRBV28,TGTGCCAGCAGTTTATCTGTTTCGGGACACAGGGAGCAGTACTTC,CASSLSVSGHREQYF